This T cell receptor beta chain was recorded in a study of immune cell composition in non-small cell lung cancer. Study details: Histologic subtype was mainly adenocarcinoma or squamous cell carcinoma.

Study conclusions and caveats: Lung adenocarcinomas had lower top 10 clone scores and clonality than squamous tumours. Clones >0.5% enriched in tumour were rarer in adenocarcinoma (about 35%) than squamous (around 75%).

The CDR3 spans 17 residues. CDR1 ENHRY and CDR2 SYGVKD come from the germline V gene. Trimming took off 5 bases at V and 0 bases at J, with 14 bases between the two ends. This table comes from immunoSEQ multiplex PCR, and its TCRdb copy is limited to in-frame clones, with some not included. The sample contains 14,000 or so clones, 81% of which appear only once. As for this clone: Its antigen is currently unknown.

Material: lung tumor tissue. The chain links TRBV10-3 to TRBJ1-6; D not resolved. The receptor comes from a human donor with non-small cell lung cancer. DNA of the CDR3: TGTGCCATCAGTCCCTGGGAAAGGAGCTCCTATAATTCACCCCTCCACTTT. Encoded protein: CAISPWERSSYNSPLHF.